These 4 T cell receptor beta chains were all obtained from the same sample, sequenced in a study of T cells in Graves' hyperthyroidism and ophthalmopathy. RNA transcripts provided the source from which TCR beta CDR3 regions were amplified. An initial round of RT-PCR targeting the TCR CDR3 relied on the HTBI primer set. TCRdb analysed the multiplex PCR reads with MiXCR anew, one entry per CDR3 protein. The table includes 600,000 to 800,000 distinct CDR3 sequences, 30% to 40% detected once. The material sequenced was blood. These receptors were taken from a woman between 35 and 50 years old with Graves' hyperthyroidism.

This clonotype was seen many times. This chain connects TRBV7-2 to TRBJ1-2; 10 bases fit TRBD1. Looked up from germline, CDR1 is SGHTA and CDR2 is FQGNSA. The ends lost 5 bases at V and 8 bases at J; junction bases unmatched: 8. The CDR3 is 14 residues long. CDR3 sequence reads: CASSLDRGPSGYTF. The CDR3 bases are TGTGCCAGCAGCCTCGACAGGGGGCCTAGCGGCTACACCTTC.

V gene TRBV11-2 combines with J gene TRBJ1-1, with D perhaps TRBD1 (5 bases). Per the germline V gene, CDR1 is SGHAT and CDR2 is FQNNGV. V shed 5 bases and J shed 3 bases, with 13 bases lying between them. This CDR3 spans 14 amino acids. CDR3: CASSQEWGDTEAFF. CDR3 coding DNA: TGTGCCAGCAGCCAAGAGTGGGGGGACACTGAAGCTTTCTTT.

This clonotype came up many times. The chain uses TRBV7-2 and TRBJ2-7; TRBD1 aligns across 7 bases. V lost 5 bases, J lost 7 bases, and 8 bases stayed unmatched. Germline V gives CDR1 SGHTA, CDR2 FQGNSA. This CDR3 has 13 residues. The DNA of the CDR3 is TGTGCCAGCAGCCACGGCCGGGACAGAGAGCAGTACTTC. Residues: CASSHGRDREQYF.

This clonotype occurred a few times. This chain connects TRBV19 to TRBJ1-2; D call uncertain. The V gene lost 3 bases and the J gene lost 4 bases, with 12 bases spanning the gap. CDR3 size: 14 residues. Germline CDR1 is LNHDA and CDR2 is SQIVND (reference sequence). In nucleotides, the CDR3 is TGTGCCAGTAGTATTTCAGATTCCCGCTATGGCTACACCTTC. Encoded protein: CASSISDSRYGYTF.